The 19 T cell receptor beta chains listed next were all sequenced from one sample in a study of identical twins. TCRdb redid the calling of the 5' RACE reads with MiXCR, one entry per CDR3 protein. The table shows approximately 470,000 distinct CDR3 sequences, with approximately 14% occurring only once. This sample also appeared in a second study, on yellow fever vaccine responses in identical twins.

Sequenced sample: CD4+ T cells sorted from blood. The receptors stem from a woman between 18 and 29 years old in good health.

The rearrangement uses TRBV5-1 and TRBJ2-7, with TRBD1 matching over 7 bases. CDR3 length: 13 amino acids. Germline V gives CDR1 SGHRS, CDR2 YFSETQ. Losses at the gene ends were 6 bases for V and 0 bases for J; bases not matched to a gene: 3. The CDR3 loop is CASTRQGSYEQYF. CDR3 bases: TGCGCCAGCACGCGACAGGGCTCCTACGAGCAGTACTTC.

This clonotype was seen only a few times. This chain uses TRBV28 with TRBJ1-2; D gene unclear. Trimming stripped 2 bases from V and 8 bases from J, with 9 bases between. This CDR3 is 12 amino acids long. Germline CDR1 and CDR2: MDHEN and SYDVKM. Here the CDR3 reads CASSLKGSGYTF. The CDR3, as DNA: TGTGCCAGCAGTTTAAAGGGTTCGGGCTACACCTTC.

V and J are TRBV5-6 and TRBJ1-1; possibly TRBD1 for D (5 bases). The ends were cut back, 1 base at V and 2 bases at J, with 15 bases in the middle. The V gene's germline CDR1 is SGHDT and CDR2 YYEEEE. This CDR3 region has 16 residues. The DNA for the CDR3 is TGTGCCAGCAGCTTGTGGGTTCAGAGGGGAAACACTGAAGCTTTCTTT. This translates into CASSLWVQRGNTEAFF.

V and J are TRBV27 and TRBJ1-5; TRBD1 aligns across 7 bases. The J segment lost 6 bases and the V segment lost 2 bases, leaving 7 bases of the junction unmatched. There are 15 residues in the CDR3. Germline V gene sequence: CDR1 MNHEY, CDR2 SMNVEV (reference sequence). The CDR3: CASSLRRQGGQPQHF. CDR3 in DNA: TGTGCCAGCAGTTTACGCCGACAGGGTGGTCAGCCCCAGCATTTT.

In its sample, this clonotype was seen a few times. The chain employs TRBV10-3 and TRBJ2-5; perhaps TRBD2 as D (7 bases). The germline V gene encodes CDR1 ENHRY and CDR2 SYGVKD. This CDR3 is 14 amino acids long. Deletions cut 4 bases from V and 5 bases from J, with 14 bases between. CDR3 sequence (DNA): TGTGCCATCAGTGTTCGGGGGGCTGGGGAGACCCAGTACTTC. Translation: CAISVRGAGETQYF.

The rearrangement joins TRBV28 to TRBJ2-1; 7 bases line up with TRBD1. Germline loops: CDR1 MDHEN, CDR2 SYDVKM. The CDR3 runs 15 residues. With V trimmed by 5 bases and J by 6 bases, 10 bases remained unmatched. CDR3 sequence: CASSLLRQGSNEQFF. CDR3 sequence (DNA): TGTGCCAGCAGTCTCCTGAGACAGGGTAGCAATGAGCAGTTCTTC.

The J gene is TRBJ2-2, the V gene TRBV5-1; TRBD2 matches 8 bases. CDR1 is SGHRS and CDR2 is YFSETQ in the germline V gene. V gave up 4 bases and J gave up 1 base; unmatched junction bases: 6. The CDR3 runs to 16 residues. As DNA, the CDR3 is TGCGCCAGCAGCCCCCAACTAGCGGAGAACACCGGGGAGCTGTTTTTT. Translation: CASSPQLAENTGELFF.

The chain joins TRBV5-1 to TRBJ2-5; 8 bases are shared with TRBD2. Germline CDR1 and CDR2: SGHRS and YFSETQ. This CDR3 is 15 amino acids long. Trimming cost V 0 bases and J 7 bases; bases outside gene matches: 8. DNA of the CDR3: TGCGCCAGCAGCTTGGATACGGGGGGGCCGGGGACCCAGTACTTC. It specifies CASSLDTGGPGTQYF. Full variable domain (rest looked up from reference TRBV5-1 and TRBJ2-5): KAGVTQTPRYLIKTRGQQVTLSCSPISGHRSVSWYQQTPGQGLQFLFEYFSETQRNKGNFPGRFSGRQFSNSRSEMNVSTLELGDSALYLCASSLDTGGPGTQYFGPGTRLLVL.

This clonotype has more than one count but fewer than ten. The genes are TRBV20-1 and TRBJ2-1; 7 bases are shared with TRBD1. Germline assignment: CDR1 DFQATT and CDR2 SNEGSKA (reference sequence). The ends lost 2 bases at V and 4 bases at J; junction bases unmatched: 5. The CDR3 totals 14 residues. The CDR3 reads CSARRTGAYNEQFF. In DNA form, the CDR3 reads TGCAGTGCTAGAAGGACAGGAGCGTACAATGAGCAGTTCTTC.

The CDR3 nucleotides are TGCGCCAGCAGCGGGGGGACAGGAGGGCAAGAGACCCAGTACTTC. Its protein product is CASSGGTGGQETQYF. The rearrangement uses TRBV5-1 and TRBJ2-5, with 8 positions matching TRBD1. Unmatched junction bases numbered 7, after V lost 4 bases and J lost 2 bases. CDR3 length: 15 amino acids. Germline V lookup: CDR1 SGHRS, CDR2 YFSETQ.

The V gene is TRBV20-1, the J gene TRBJ1-2; D ambiguous. The ends were cut back, 6 bases at V and 0 bases at J, with 17 bases in the middle. CDR1 and CDR2 (germline): DFQATT, SNEGSKA (reference sequence). CDR3 length equals 15 residues. CDR3 in DNA: TGCAGTGCCCCGAAGGGTCTCGGGGCTAACTATGGCTACACCTTC. Its protein is CSAPKGLGANYGYTF.

The J gene is TRBJ2-2, the V gene TRBV27; 8 bases agree with TRBD2. The CDR3 has 14 residues. Germline V gene lookup returns CDR1 MNHEY and CDR2 SMNVEV (reference sequence). The ends lost 4 bases at V and 4 bases at J; junction bases unmatched: 2. CDR3 sequence: CASSSAGGTGELFF. CDR3 DNA: TGTGCCAGCAGTTCTGCGGGGGGCACCGGGGAGCTGTTTTTT.

The V call is TRBV15, the J call TRBJ2-1, with D perhaps TRBD2 (6 bases). Germline assignment: CDR1 LNHNV and CDR2 YYDKDF (reference sequence). V lost 3 bases, J lost 6 bases, and 18 bases lay in between. CDR3 length: 16 residues. The chain's CDR3 is CATSSLAGFGGNEQFF. The CDR3 DNA is TGTGCCACCAGCAGCCTGGCAGGGTTCGGGGGCAATGAGCAGTTCTTC.

In its sample, this clonotype was seen a few times. V and J are TRBV9 and TRBJ2-1, with 7 bases fitting TRBD2. This CDR3 contains 16 residues. Germline V gene sequence: CDR1 SGDLS, CDR2 YYNGEE. Losses at the gene ends were 2 bases for V and 5 bases for J; bases not matched to a gene: 10. The CDR3 loop is CASSVGPGGINNEQFF. The CDR3 nucleotides are TGTGCCAGCAGCGTGGGTCCCGGGGGGATAAACAATGAGCAGTTCTTC. Supplemented by reference TRBV9 and TRBJ2-1, the full variable domain reads DSGVTQTPKHLITATGQRVTLRCSPRSGDLSVYWYQQSLDQGLQFLIQYYNGEERAKGNILERFSAQQFPDLHSELNLSSLELGDSALYFCASSVGPGGINNEQFFGPGTRLTVL.

The table lists this clonotype with a few counts. The CDR3: CASTSTTANEQYF. In DNA, the CDR3 is TGCGCCAGCACCTCAACGACAGCGAACGAGCAGTACTTC. The chain joins TRBV5-1 to TRBJ2-7; the D gene is possibly TRBD1 (5 bases). This CDR3 contains 13 residues. CDR1 and CDR2 from the germline V gene are SGHRS and YFSETQ. V gave up 6 bases and J gave up 5 bases, with 15 bases separating them.

For the CDR3, the DNA is TGTGCCAGCAGCGACCTTGGACAGTCCCAAGAGACCCAGTACTTC. It specifies CASSDLGQSQETQYF. This rearrangement joins TRBV3-1 to TRBJ2-5; tentatively, D is TRBD1 (6 bases). CDR3 length: 15 amino acids. Trimming removed 5 bases from V and 1 base from J, with 14 bases in between. Germline CDR1 LGHDT, CDR2 YNNKEL (reference sequence).

The V gene is TRBV4-1, the J gene TRBJ2-7, with 9 bases fitting TRBD1. The CDR3 spans 14 residues. CDR1 is MGHRA and CDR2 is YSYEKL in the germline V gene. V lost 5 bases to trimming and J lost 6 bases; unmatched junction nucleotides: 8. As DNA, the CDR3 is TGCGCCAGCAGCTTTCAGACAGGGGGAGCCGAGCAGTACTTC. This encodes CASSFQTGGAEQYF.

This clonotype was recorded many times. For the CDR3, the DNA is TGTGCCAGCAGCAGGGGTAACCAGCCCCAGCATTTT. It codes for CASSRGNQPQHF. The V call is TRBV25-1, the J call TRBJ1-5; possibly TRBD1 for D (6 bases). V was trimmed by 6 bases and J by 7 bases, leaving 10 bases between them. Germline V CDR1 and CDR2: MGHDK, SYGVNS. The CDR3 covers 12 residues.

There are a few counts of this clonotype. The chain joins TRBV25-1 to TRBJ2-3; 9 bases are a match to TRBD1. The CDR3 runs 15 residues. Germline V gene sequence: CDR1 MGHDK, CDR2 SYGVNS. V was pared by 3 bases and J by 7 bases, with 8 bases of the junction left unmatched. In nucleotides, the CDR3 is TGTGCCAGCAGTGACCGGGACAGGGATCCAAATACGCAGTATTTT. Its translation is CASSDRDRDPNTQYF.